This paragraph reports one T cell receptor (beta chain). Antigen specificity is unknown. Germline CDR1 reads SGHTA; CDR2 reads FQGNSA. Trimming stripped 3 bases from V and 11 bases from J, with 19 bases between. The CDR3 is made up of 14 amino acids. Aged about 6 to 100, donors were systemically healthy Caucasians from Russia. There were at least 5.5 micrograms of total RNA extracted from every sample. The data are from a study of blood T cells in healthy people across ages. Findings and limits, study-wide: Higher diversity and more naive CD4+ cells were features of long-lived donors, compared to aged donors.

Together with a sample-barcoded 5' primer, a J-beta primer mix was included in a second PCR lasting about 6 to 11 cycles. Each CDR3 protein gets one entry after TCRdb re-called the 5' RACE reads with MiXCR. The sample gives over 1,500,000 distinct CDR3 sequences, 39% of which show up once; about 21% is in the top ten. Sequenced sample: blood. This sequence originates from a human donor in good health. This sequence joins TRBV7-2 and TRBJ2-5; the D gene is possibly TRBD1 (6 bases). The CDR3 spells CASSFGPQGEGQYF. The CDR3 nucleotides are TGTGCCAGCAGCTTTGGTCCACAGGGCGAAGGGCAGTACTTC.